The T cell receptor (beta chain) described here comes from a study of T cells after yellow fever vaccination (dated by TCRdb to about 2019). Background for the entire study: The SMART-Seq v4 Ultra Low Input RNA kit was used to prepare libraries from fractions with low cell numbers. Two healthy male donors, one aged 18 to 30 and one aged 30 to 40 years, made up the cohort. To track T-cell clones before and after primary and booster YFV17D yellow fever vaccination, bulk TCR alpha and beta repertoires were sequenced longitudinally. Blood was collected at multiple timepoints before and after primary and secondary immunization, and bulk PBMC replicates and cell subsets were isolated. The research as a whole found: Computational filtering was required because FACS-sorted repertoires could contain abundant contaminating clonotypes from the bulk population. Compared with the primary T-cell response, the secondary T-cell response was faster but weaker, reaching its peak on day 5 rather than on day 15. Because only a couple of donors were included in the study, the extent to which the findings can be generalized is limited. A small share of clonotypes was detected in both CD4 and CD8 compartments, with the overlap likely arising from convergent recombination. After the booster, most of the clones that had expanded following primary vaccination were detected again (roughly 96% of CD4 and around 90% of CD8), which suggests that memory was broadly maintained.

This clonotype appeared a few times. No antigen is known for it. The input lacks base qualities; no much larger clone sits a single base away. TCR cDNA was synthesized by 5'RACE template switching, which introduced a universal primer site and unique molecular identifiers. cDNA synthesis was primed from both the TCR alpha and TCR beta constant segments. Library amplification involved two PCR steps, and the second step added sample barcodes and sequencing adapters. Sequencing of libraries was done on Illumina HiSeq 2500 (2x100 bp) or NovaSeq (2x150 bp). The source study handled its data this way. Demultiplexing of reads and collapsing into UMI consensus sequences were performed with MIGEC, and V(D)J alignment was carried out with MiXCR. Using edgeR on replicate PBMC samples, clonotypes were called vaccine-responding if FDR was below 0.01 and the log2 fold change was above 5 up to day 15. Each bulk clonotype received a CD4 or CD8 identity based on whether the sequenced CD4 or CD8 repertoire contained that clonotype at higher abundance. TCRdb reprocessed the public reads (quality trimming at Q25 with fastp, clone calling with MiXCR) and kept in-frame beta chains. Rows with one shared CDR3 protein collapse into an entry with the most common genes and DNA. TCRdb's processing, not the study's, gives the V and J calls here. This sample has 300,000 to 450,000 distinct CDR3 sequences in its table, and roughly 7.5% of those were observed once. 17% of the sample belongs to the ten largest clones.

The treatment or condition tag for this specimen amounts to: live attenuated yellow fever vaccine strain. Two biological replicates of bulk PBMCs were collected at each blood-draw timepoint. A standard Ficoll-Paque protocol was used to isolate PBMCs from peripheral blood. TriZol was used to extract RNA from bulk PBMCs, CD4 and CD8 fractions, and dextramer-positive and dextramer-negative fractions. Source: PBMCs, taken roughly seven weeks after the first yellow fever vaccination. The source is a man between 18 and 35 years old who received the YFV17D yellow fever vaccine.

The CDR3: CSARDPGDRAGEKLFF. The DNA sequence is as follows: TGCAGTGCTAGAGATCCGGGTGACAGGGCCGGCGAAAAACTGTTTTTT. This chain joins TRBV20-1 to TRBJ1-4; 7 middle bases align to TRBD1. V is cut back by 0 bases and J by 8 bases, with 12 bases in the junction unmatched. Spanning cysteine to phenylalanine, the CDR3 consists of 16 amino acids. Only the CDR3 region is kept as DNA, spanning 48 bases read in frame from base 1. Sequences DFQATT (CDR1) and SNEGSKA (CDR2) are obtained from the germline V gene (reference sequence).